This T cell receptor beta chain was identified in a study of T cell responses to AZD1222 COVID-19 vaccine. The CDR3 extends over 14 amino acids. Trimming removed 7 bases at V and 4 bases at J, with 17 bases between. The germline CDR1 and CDR2 sequences are LNHDA and SQIVND (reference sequence). Repertoires were generated with immunoSEQ multiplex PCR, while TCRdb's copy carries only in-frame clones and drops some. The sample records some 170,000 clones, 92% being singletons. The rearrangement uses TRBV19 and TRBJ2-7, with D possibly TRBD2 on 7 matching bases. The source material was peripheral blood, sampled on day 0 of MenACWY control vaccination. The sequence was collected from an adult in good health. CDR3 DNA sequence: TGTGCCAGTATGGGGGCTAGCGGAGGTTACGAGCAGTACTTC. Its protein is CASMGASGGYEQYF.